This T cell receptor (beta chain) was captured by sequencing in a study of cytomegalovirus exposure and HLA in healthy donors. Study-wide results and limits: More than 150 TCR beta chains were listed as cytomegalovirus-associated.

Assay used: immunoSEQ multiplex PCR; TCRdb lists only in-frame clones, some missing. The sample carries around 300,000 clones, 80% to 90% recorded once. Of note for this clone: Antigen unknown.

The V and J ends lost 6 bases and 6 bases respectively, with 15 bases between them. CDR1 and CDR2 (germline): KGHSY, FQNENV. CDR3 length: 13 amino acids. The TCR comes from a young woman in good health and CMV-seronegative. Sequenced material: PBMCs. The J gene is TRBJ2-7, the V gene TRBV16; D possibly corresponds to TRBD2 (5 bases). As DNA, the CDR3 is TGTGCCAGCAGTCTTCTGGTTCGGGGCGAGCAGTACTTC. Encoded protein: CASSLLVRGEQYF.